This T cell receptor beta chain was identified during a study of cytomegalovirus exposure and HLA in healthy donors. Study-level background: HLA-typed donors were the source of about 85 million unique TCRs, which an early data release held. The study, taken as a whole, reports: The study put about 180 TCR beta chains on its list as cytomegalovirus-associated.

Both 60 Vbeta primers and 13 Jbeta primers went into the PCR. Assay used: immunoSEQ multiplex PCR; TCRdb lists only in-frame clones, some missing. The table lists a few hundred thousand clones, roughly four fifths of them singletons, with under 0.25% in the top ten. As to this clone: Its antigen is still unknown.

Germline assignment: CDR1 GTSNPN and CDR2 SVGIG (reference sequence). The V and J ends lost 5 bases and 8 bases respectively, with 15 bases between them. The CDR3 is made up of 12 amino acids. The clonotype originates from a girl aged 2-10 years in good health and CMV-seronegative. V usage is TRBV30 and J usage is TRBJ1-2; a possible D gene is TRBD1 (5 bases). The sample comprised PBMCs. The CDR3 reads CAWGAGVSGYTF. CDR3 sequence (DNA): TGTGCCTGGGGGGCGGGGGTGTCCGGCTACACCTTC.